The 31 T cell receptor beta chains presented below share a single source sample, sequenced in a study of blood T cells in healthy people across ages. Using a J-beta primer mix together with a sample-barcoded 5' primer, a second PCR was run for roughly 7 to 12 cycles. In TCRdb, the 5' RACE reads were re-called with MiXCR into one record per CDR3 protein. The sample yields around 940,000 distinct CDR3 sequences, about 53% seen once. What was sequenced was blood. The receptor set was obtained from a woman aged 55-69 years in good health.

This clonotype showed up just a few times. This sequence joins TRBV28 and TRBJ1-2; D ambiguous. The CDR3 is made up of 17 amino acids. Per germline, CDR1 MDHEN and CDR2 SYDVKM. Trimming removed 2 bases from V and 0 bases from J, with 16 bases in between. Written as DNA, the CDR3 is TGTGCCAGCAGTTTACGACCTTGGGGAGCAGCTAACTATGGCTACACCTTC. It translates to CASSLRPWGAANYGYTF.

This clonotype has just a few counts. This chain joins TRBV5-1 and TRBJ1-4, with D hard to call. Per the germline V gene, CDR1 is SGHRS and CDR2 is YFSETQ. The length of the CDR3 is 14 residues. The V end was cut by 0 bases, the J end by 4 bases, with 7 bases between. The CDR3 nucleotides read TGCGCCAGCAGCTTGGGGCCCCATAATGAAAAACTGTTTTTT. It yields the protein CASSLGPHNEKLFF.

This clonotype showed up just a few times. This chain's CDR3 is CASSVGTRVDTQYF. The CDR3 DNA sequence: TGTGCCAGCAGTGTCGGGACTAGGGTTGATACGCAGTATTTT. J is TRBJ2-3 and V is TRBV12-3 or TRBV12-4, with TRBD2 identical over 8 bases. This CDR3 contains 14 residues. J lost 6 bases, V lost 5 bases, and 7 bases had no gene match.

There are many counts of this clonotype. This chain joins TRBV18 and TRBJ1-2; D may be TRBD1 (5 bases). The germline CDR1 and CDR2 sequences are KGHSH and LQKENI. CDR3 length: 12 amino acids. Trimming cost V 8 bases and J 4 bases, with 11 bases left between them. In DNA form, the CDR3 reads TGTGCCAGCAGCCCCGACAGCTATGGCTACACCTTC. Translating it yields CASSPDSYGYTF.

This rearrangement joins TRBV10-1 to TRBJ2-1; no reliable D call. Germline assignment: CDR1 WNHNN and CDR2 SYGVQD (reference sequence). V lost 6 bases to trimming and J lost 4 bases, with 13 bases between them. The CDR3 is 14 amino acids. This CDR3 reads CASSETAKYNEQFF. The CDR3 DNA reads as TGCGCCAGCAGCGAAACAGCGAAATACAATGAGCAGTTCTTC.

The chain uses TRBV20-1 and TRBJ2-7; D possibly matches TRBD1 or TRBD2 (5 bases each). With 3 bases removed from V and 2 bases from J, the gap between germline ends came to 11 bases. This CDR3 spans 13 amino acids. Germline V CDR1 and CDR2: DFQATT, SNEGSKA (reference sequence). In DNA form, the CDR3 reads TGCAGTGCTAGTAAAGGGGACGCCTACGAGCAGTACTTC. Its protein is CSASKGDAYEQYF.

The chain has TRBV18 and TRBJ2-7; D may be TRBD1 or TRBD2 (5 bases each). V was pared by 4 bases and J by 3 bases, with 22 bases between. The CDR3 consists of 17 residues. The germline gives CDR1 KGHSH, CDR2 LQKENI. The CDR3 sequence: CASSLTNTGTDFYEQYF. CDR3 DNA sequence: TGTGCCAGCTCACTTACTAACACGGGGACGGACTTCTACGAGCAGTACTTC.

This rearrangement joins TRBV6-2 or TRBV6-3 to TRBJ2-3; D remains unclear. V was clipped by 2 bases and J by 2 bases, with 5 bases between them. Germline loops: CDR1 MNHEY, CDR2 SVGEGT. This CDR3 has 13 amino acids. The DNA of the CDR3 is TGTGCCAGCAGTTACGCCCTCACAGATACGCAGTATTTT. It is translated as CASSYALTDTQYF.

V gene TRBV7-2 combines with J gene TRBJ2-7; TRBD2 matches at 8 bases. The V gene's germline CDR1 is SGHTA and CDR2 FQGNSA. Trimming took 1 base from V and 7 from J; bases not matched to a gene: 12. The CDR3 covers 16 residues. In DNA form, the CDR3 reads TGTGCCAGCAGCTTAGGTAGCGGGATTGTCTACAATGAGCAGTACTTC. Encoded protein: CASSLGSGIVYNEQYF.

This rearrangement joins TRBV20-1 to TRBJ2-1, with 9 bases aligning to TRBD2. Germline CDR1 and CDR2: DFQATT and SNEGSKA (reference sequence). This CDR3 is built from 13 residues. The junction had 2 bases not matched to a gene; V was cut back by 1 base and J by 7 bases. As DNA, the CDR3 is TGCAGTGCTAGAGCGCTAGCGGGGAATGAGCAGTTCTTC. This gives the protein CSARALAGNEQFF.

The chain couples TRBV28 to TRBJ1-5, with D uncertain. This CDR3 contains 16 residues. The V end was cut by 5 bases, the J end by 11 bases, with 25 bases between. Germline V gives CDR1 MDHEN, CDR2 SYDVKM. The chain's CDR3 is CASSRTTGGRFTAQHF. For the CDR3, the DNA is TGTGCCAGCAGTAGAACCACGGGTGGGAGGTTTACGGCCCAGCATTTT.

The genes are TRBV9 and TRBJ2-5; possible D gene TRBD2, 6 bases. Between the trimmed V and J ends, which lost 0 bases and 5 bases, there was a span of 14 bases. Germline V gives CDR1 SGDLS, CDR2 YYNGEE. This CDR3 is 15 amino acids long. The CDR3 nucleotides are TGTGCCAGCAGCGTAGATCCGTCGGGGGAGGAGACCCAGTACTTC. This sequence encodes CASSVDPSGEETQYF.

This clonotype was counted once. The genes are TRBV27 and TRBJ2-3, with D perhaps assigned TRBD1 or TRBD2 (5 bases each). The CDR3 runs to 16 residues. Germline V gives CDR1 MNHEY, CDR2 SMNVEV (reference sequence). V lost 5 bases to trimming and J lost 5 bases, with 20 bases between them. CDR3 in amino acids: CASSAYRGPRGDTQYF. The CDR3, as DNA: TGTGCCAGCAGTGCTTACCGGGGCCCGAGAGGAGATACGCAGTATTTT.

A few counts support this clonotype. The V call is TRBV27, the J call TRBJ2-6, with a possible D match to TRBD1 (6 bases). Germline assignment: CDR1 MNHEY and CDR2 SMNVEV (reference sequence). Trimming removed 2 bases from V and 0 bases from J, with 14 bases in between. The CDR3 covers 18 residues. The CDR3 reads CASSLGQPQASGANVLTF. CDR3 nucleotides: TGTGCCAGCAGTTTAGGACAGCCCCAAGCCTCTGGGGCCAACGTCCTGACTTTC.

The J gene is TRBJ2-7, the V gene TRBV12-3 or TRBV12-4; possibly TRBD2 for D (5 bases). Deletions cut 5 bases from V and 1 base from J, with 12 bases between. This CDR3 has 14 residues. CDR3 in amino acids: CASSLDSTSYEQYF. The CDR3 DNA reads as TGTGCCAGCAGTCTGGACTCTACGTCCTACGAGCAGTACTTC.

The chain joins TRBV20-1 to TRBJ2-7; D call uncertain. Looked up from germline, CDR1 is DFQATT and CDR2 is SNEGSKA (reference sequence). The CDR3 totals 13 residues. Deletions cut 4 bases from V and 0 bases from J, with 10 bases between. The CDR3 reads CSATLNPSYEQYF. CDR3 sequence (DNA): TGCAGTGCTACGCTAAACCCCTCCTACGAGCAGTACTTC.

The rearrangement links TRBV12-3 or TRBV12-4 to TRBJ2-1, with TRBD1 as a possible D gene (5 bases). The CDR3 has 15 amino acids. The V end lost 1 base, the J end lost 5 bases, and 12 bases lay between the germline ends. The CDR3 DNA reads as TGTGCCAGCAGTTTAGGAAGGGGTCCACACAATGAGCAGTTCTTC. This sequence encodes CASSLGRGPHNEQFF.

This sequence joins TRBV30 and TRBJ2-1; D is perhaps TRBD1 or TRBD2 (5 bases each). Per the germline V gene, CDR1 is GTSNPN and CDR2 is SVGIG (reference sequence). Deletions cut 1 base from V and 10 bases from J, with 20 bases between. The CDR3 has 15 residues. Written as DNA, the CDR3 is TGTGCCTGGAGTGGCGGGTGGGGGAATTCCTACGAGCAGTTCTTC. Protein sequence: CAWSGGWGNSYEQFF.

The rearrangement uses TRBV5-1 and TRBJ2-4; a weak D match, TRBD1 (6 bases). The CDR3 consists of 17 residues. Trimming took 3 bases from V and 3 from J, leaving 19 bases between them. Germline V CDR1 and CDR2: SGHRS, YFSETQ. The CDR3, as DNA: TGCGCCAGCAGCTCGCTGGGACAAGACAATAGCAAAAACATTCAGTACTTC. It translates to CASSSLGQDNSKNIQYF.

The chain employs TRBV15 and TRBJ2-2; 9 nucleotides match TRBD2. This CDR3 has 15 residues. With 1 base clipped from V and 11 bases from J, the junction kept 8 bases outside the gene matches. Germline values: CDR1 LNHNV, CDR2 YYDKDF (reference sequence). As DNA, the CDR3 is TGTGCCACCAGCAGAGTTCTAGCGGGATCGCTAGAGCTGTTTTTT. Protein: CATSRVLAGSLELFF. The entire variable domain, with the rest obtained from reference TRBV15 and TRBJ2-2, is as follows: DAMVIQNPRYQVTQFGKPVTLSCSQTLNHNVMYWYQQKSSQAPKLLFHYYDKDFNNEADTPDNFQSRRPNTSFCFLDIRSPGLGDTAMYLCATSRVLAGSLELFFGEGSRLTVL.

As for this clonotype: An end of the junction differs from the germline gene, which may be a read error. The chain recombines TRBV20-1 with TRBJ2-7, with 8 bases identical to TRBD2. Per germline, CDR1 DFQATT and CDR2 SNEGSKA (reference sequence). The CDR3 is made up of 14 amino acids. CDR3 loop: CSASLAGFSCEQYF. The DNA of the CDR3 is TGCAGTGCTAGTCTAGCGGGCTTTTCCTGCGAGCAGTACTTC.

The CDR3 is CASSLAGLRGGSYNEQFF. DNA of the CDR3: TGTGCCAGCAGCTTAGCGGGCTTGCGTGGCGGCTCCTACAATGAGCAGTTCTTC. The rearrangement joins TRBV7-2 to TRBJ2-1; D is unclear. The germline V gene encodes CDR1 SGHTA and CDR2 FQGNSA. The CDR3 runs 18 residues. The germline V and J ends were trimmed by 0 bases and 0 bases, with 15 bases remaining between them.

This clonotype was counted many times. This chain links TRBV4-2 with TRBJ2-3, with TRBD1 as a possible D gene (6 bases). The germline gives CDR1 LGHNA, CDR2 YNFKEQ. The CDR3 is 14 amino acids. The V end was cut by 4 bases, the J end by 7 bases, with 15 bases between. CDR3 nucleotide sequence: TGTGCCAGCAGCCCAGGACAGTCCACGTATACGCAGTATTTT. It translates to CASSPGQSTYTQYF.

The V gene is TRBV11-2, the J gene TRBJ2-1; 12 positions match TRBD2. Per the germline V gene, CDR1 is SGHAT and CDR2 is FQNNGV. After removal of 1 base from V and 4 bases from J, the junction contained 2 bases not matched to a gene. This CDR3 spans 16 amino acids. The CDR3 spells CASSLAGLAGYNEQFF. CDR3 coding DNA: TGTGCCAGCAGCTTAGCCGGACTAGCGGGGTACAATGAGCAGTTCTTC. Full variable domain (remainder filled in from reference TRBV11-2 and TRBJ2-1): EAGVAQSPRYKIIEKRQSVAFWCNPISGHATLYWYQQILGQGPKLLIQFQNNGVVDDSQLPKDRFSAERLKGVDSTLKIQPAKLEDSAVYLCASSLAGLAGYNEQFFGPGTRLTVL.

This clonotype was seen only once. This sequence joins TRBV20-1 and TRBJ2-3; D not resolved. V dropped 7 bases and J dropped 2 bases, with 13 bases sitting between them. Germline V gene sequence: CDR1 DFQATT, CDR2 SNEGSKA (reference sequence). The CDR3 is 13 amino acids. The chain's CDR3 is CSVRHRVTDTQYF. CDR3 nucleotides: TGCAGTGTTCGGCACCGTGTCACAGATACGCAGTATTTT.

This clonotype was counted between two and nine times. The genes are TRBV7-8 and TRBJ2-3; TRBD2 matches at 12 bases. V lost 1 base and J lost 0; bases outside the gene matches: 2. This CDR3 has 17 amino acids. Germline CDR1 is SGHVS and CDR2 is FQNEAQ. As DNA, the CDR3 is TGTGCCAGCAGCTTAGGGACTAGCGGGACTAGCACAGATACGCAGTATTTT. This gives the protein CASSLGTSGTSTDTQYF.

The chain links TRBV6-2 or TRBV6-3 to TRBJ1-1, with D maybe TRBD1 (6 bases). The germline gives CDR1 MNHEY, CDR2 SVGEGT. CDR3 length: 12 residues. V gave up 8 bases and J gave up 12 bases, with 19 bases separating them. CDR3 coding DNA: TGTGCCAGCGGTGAAGACGGGACACCACCTTTCTTT. Its translation is CASGEDGTPPFF.

This clonotype was seen a few times. This sequence joins TRBV20-1 and TRBJ2-5; D gene unclear. The germline V and J ends were trimmed by 5 bases and 5 bases, with 6 bases remaining between them. The CDR3 covers 10 residues. CDR1 and CDR2 (germline): DFQATT, SNEGSKA (reference sequence). The CDR3 region is CSALYETQYF. The CDR3 DNA reads as TGCAGTGCTCTCTACGAGACCCAGTACTTC.

The sample holds many counts of this clonotype. The chain couples TRBV28 to TRBJ2-7; possibly TRBD2 for D (6 bases). The ends were cut back, 3 bases at V and 0 bases at J, with 9 bases in the middle. The CDR3 consists of 14 residues. CDR1 MDHEN and CDR2 SYDVKM come from the germline V gene. The CDR3 sequence: CASSFGTVSYEQYF. CDR3 coding DNA: TGTGCCAGCAGTTTCGGGACTGTCTCCTACGAGCAGTACTTC.

This clonotype was detected only a few times. CDR3 bases: TGTGCCAGCCAACCTCCGGGACAGGGGGCCGAAGCTTTCTTT. Translation: CASQPPGQGAEAFF. This chain connects TRBV12-3 or TRBV12-4 to TRBJ1-1; TRBD1 agrees at 12 bases. Trimming removed 8 bases from V and 8 bases from J; junction bases left unmatched: 9. This CDR3 has 14 amino acids.

This clonotype was found a few times. The chain carries TRBV10-2 and TRBJ2-5; possible D gene TRBD1, 6 bases. The J call may be faulty, since TRBJ2-7 better matches the DNA end. CDR1 is WSHSY and CDR2 is SAAADI in the germline V gene. The CDR3 runs to 16 residues. In DNA form, the CDR3 reads TGCGCCAGCAGTGATAGGATGGACAGACTCCGATCCGAGCAGTACTTC. Its protein is CASSDRMDRLRSEQYF.